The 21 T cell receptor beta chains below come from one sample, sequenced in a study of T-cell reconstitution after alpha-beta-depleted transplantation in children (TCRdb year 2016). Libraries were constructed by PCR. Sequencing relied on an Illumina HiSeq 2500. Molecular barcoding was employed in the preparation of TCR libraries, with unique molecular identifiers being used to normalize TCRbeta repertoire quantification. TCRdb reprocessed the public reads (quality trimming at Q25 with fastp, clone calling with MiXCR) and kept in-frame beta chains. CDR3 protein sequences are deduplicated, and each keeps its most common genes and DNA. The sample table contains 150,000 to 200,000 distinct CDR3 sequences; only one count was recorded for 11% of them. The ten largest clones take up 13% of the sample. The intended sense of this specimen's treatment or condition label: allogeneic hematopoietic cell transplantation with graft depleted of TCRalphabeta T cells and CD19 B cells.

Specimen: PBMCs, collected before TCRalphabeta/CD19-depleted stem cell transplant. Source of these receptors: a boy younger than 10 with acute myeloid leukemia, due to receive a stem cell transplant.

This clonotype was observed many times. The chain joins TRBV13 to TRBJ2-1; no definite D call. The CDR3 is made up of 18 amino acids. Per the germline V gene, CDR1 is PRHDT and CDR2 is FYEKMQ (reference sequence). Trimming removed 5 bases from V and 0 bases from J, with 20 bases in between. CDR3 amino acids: CASSGRLGQAGSYNEQFF. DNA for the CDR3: TGTGCCAGCAGCGGGCGACTGGGCCAGGCCGGCTCCTACAATGAGCAGTTCTTC.

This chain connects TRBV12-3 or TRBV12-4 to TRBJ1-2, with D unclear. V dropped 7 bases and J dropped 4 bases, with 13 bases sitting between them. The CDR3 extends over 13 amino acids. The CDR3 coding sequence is TGTGCCAGCACCCTCAACGGATTCTATGGCTACACCTTC. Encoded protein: CASTLNGFYGYTF.

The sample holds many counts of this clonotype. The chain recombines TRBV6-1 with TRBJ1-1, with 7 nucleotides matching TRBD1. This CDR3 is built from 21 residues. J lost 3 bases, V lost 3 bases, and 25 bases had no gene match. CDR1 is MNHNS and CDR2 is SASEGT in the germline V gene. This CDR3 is CASSEGTGVLPNNMGDTEAFF. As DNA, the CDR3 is TGTGCCAGCAGTGAGGGAACAGGGGTTTTACCTAATAATATGGGCGACACTGAAGCTTTCTTT.

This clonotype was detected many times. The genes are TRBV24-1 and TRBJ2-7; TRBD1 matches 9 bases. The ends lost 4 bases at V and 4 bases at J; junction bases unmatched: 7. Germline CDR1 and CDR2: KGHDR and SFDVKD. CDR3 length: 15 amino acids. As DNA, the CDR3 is TGTGCCACCAGTGACCGTCCCGGGACAGGGTACGAGCAGTACGTC. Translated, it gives CATSDRPGTGYEQYV.

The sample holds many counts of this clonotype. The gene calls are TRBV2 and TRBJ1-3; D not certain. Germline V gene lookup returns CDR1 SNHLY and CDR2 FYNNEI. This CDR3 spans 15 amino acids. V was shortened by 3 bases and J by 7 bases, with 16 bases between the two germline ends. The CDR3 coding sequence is TGTGCCAGCAGTGACGGGAACTTGGGGTGGAACACCATATATTTT. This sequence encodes CASSDGNLGWNTIYF.

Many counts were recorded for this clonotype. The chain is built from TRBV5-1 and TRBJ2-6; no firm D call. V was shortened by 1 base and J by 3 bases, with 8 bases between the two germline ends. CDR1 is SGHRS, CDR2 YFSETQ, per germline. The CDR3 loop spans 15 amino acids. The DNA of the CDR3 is TGCGCCAGCAGCTTGCGGGCTTGTGGGGCCAACGTCCTGACTTTC. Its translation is CASSLRACGANVLTF. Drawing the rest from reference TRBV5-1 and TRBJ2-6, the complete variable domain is KAGVTQTPRYLIKTRGQQVTLSCSPISGHRSVSWYQQTPGQGLQFLFEYFSETQRNKGNFPGRFSGRQFSNSRSEMNVSTLELGDSALYLCASSLRACGANVLTFGAGSRLTVL.

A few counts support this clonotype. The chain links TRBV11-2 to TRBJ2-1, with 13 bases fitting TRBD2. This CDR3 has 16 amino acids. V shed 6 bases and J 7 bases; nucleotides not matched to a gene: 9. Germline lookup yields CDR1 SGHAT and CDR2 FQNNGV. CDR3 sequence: CASRRLAGGRWNEQFF. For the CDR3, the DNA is TGTGCCAGCAGACGACTAGCGGGAGGACGTTGGAATGAGCAGTTCTTC.

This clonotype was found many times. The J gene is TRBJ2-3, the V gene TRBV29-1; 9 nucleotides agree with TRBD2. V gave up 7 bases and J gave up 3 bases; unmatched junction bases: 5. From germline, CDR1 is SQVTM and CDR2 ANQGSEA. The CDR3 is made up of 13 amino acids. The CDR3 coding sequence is TGCAGCGGCGGGGGGGGAGTAACAGATACGCAGTATTTT. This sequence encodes CSGGGGVTDTQYF.

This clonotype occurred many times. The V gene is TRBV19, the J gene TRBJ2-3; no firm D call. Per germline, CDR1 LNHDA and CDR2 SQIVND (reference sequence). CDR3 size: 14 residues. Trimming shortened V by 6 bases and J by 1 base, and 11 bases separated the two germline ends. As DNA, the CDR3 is TGTGCCAGTAGATCAGAGGATGGCACAGATACGCAGTATTTT. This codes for CASRSEDGTDTQYF.

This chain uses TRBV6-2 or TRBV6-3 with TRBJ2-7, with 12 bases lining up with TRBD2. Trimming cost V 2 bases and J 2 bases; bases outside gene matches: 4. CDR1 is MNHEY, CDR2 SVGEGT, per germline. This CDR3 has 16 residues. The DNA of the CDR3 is TGTGCCAGCAGTTACAACCCTAGCGGGGGGGCCTACGAGCAGTACGTC. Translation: CASSYNPSGGAYEQYV.

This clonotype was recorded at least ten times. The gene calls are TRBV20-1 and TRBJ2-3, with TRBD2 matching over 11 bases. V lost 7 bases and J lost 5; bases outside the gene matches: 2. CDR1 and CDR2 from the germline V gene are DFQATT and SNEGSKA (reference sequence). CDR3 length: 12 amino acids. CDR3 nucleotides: TGCAGTGAAGGGACTAGCGGAGATACGCAGTATTTT. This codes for CSEGTSGDTQYF.

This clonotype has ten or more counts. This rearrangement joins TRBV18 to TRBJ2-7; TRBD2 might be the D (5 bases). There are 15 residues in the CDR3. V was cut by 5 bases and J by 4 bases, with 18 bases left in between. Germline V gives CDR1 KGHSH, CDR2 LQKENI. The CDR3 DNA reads TGTGCCAGCTCAGATCTGGAGGCCGCCTGGTACGAGCAGTACTTC. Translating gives CASSDLEAAWYEQYF. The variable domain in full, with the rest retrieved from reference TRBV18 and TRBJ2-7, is NAGVMQNPRHLVRRRGQEARLRCSPMKGHSHVYWYRQLPEEGLKFMVYLQKENIIDESGMPKERFSAEFPKEGPSILRIQQVVRGDSAAYFCASSDLEAAWYEQYFGPGTRLTVT.

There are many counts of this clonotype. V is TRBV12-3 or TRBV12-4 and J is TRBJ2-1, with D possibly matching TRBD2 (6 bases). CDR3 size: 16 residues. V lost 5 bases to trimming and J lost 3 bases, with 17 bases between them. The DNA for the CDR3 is TGTGCCAGCAGTCCCCGACTAGAGGGCCTCTACAATGAGCAGTTCTTC. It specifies CASSPRLEGLYNEQFF.

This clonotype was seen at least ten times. This chain's CDR3 is CSARAVPTMSGGASDTQYF. DNA of the CDR3: TGCAGTGCTAGGGCCGTTCCCACTATGAGCGGGGGAGCCTCAGATACGCAGTATTTT. The chain is built from TRBV20-1 and TRBJ2-3; 8 nucleotides align to TRBD2. Germline trimming cut 3 bases from V and 4 bases from J; bases unmatched to any gene: 21. The CDR3 totals 19 residues. Per germline, CDR1 DFQATT and CDR2 SNEGSKA (reference sequence).

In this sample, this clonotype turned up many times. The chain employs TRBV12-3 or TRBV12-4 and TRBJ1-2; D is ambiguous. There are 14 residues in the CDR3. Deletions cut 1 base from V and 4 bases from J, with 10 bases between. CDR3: CASSLVGPTYGYTF. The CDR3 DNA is TGTGCCAGCAGTTTAGTAGGACCGACCTATGGCTACACCTTC.

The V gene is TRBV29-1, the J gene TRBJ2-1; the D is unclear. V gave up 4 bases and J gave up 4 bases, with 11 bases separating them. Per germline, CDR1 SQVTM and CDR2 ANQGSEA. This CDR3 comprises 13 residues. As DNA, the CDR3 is TGCAGCGTTGCTTCGAGTGGATACAATGAGCAGTTCTTC. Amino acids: CSVASSGYNEQFF.

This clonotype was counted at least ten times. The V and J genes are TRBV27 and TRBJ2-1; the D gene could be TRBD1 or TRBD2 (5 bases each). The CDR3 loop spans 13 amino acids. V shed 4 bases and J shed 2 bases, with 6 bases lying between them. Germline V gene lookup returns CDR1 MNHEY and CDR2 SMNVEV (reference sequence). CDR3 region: CASSWDAYNEQFF. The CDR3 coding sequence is TGTGCCAGCAGTTGGGACGCCTACAATGAGCAGTTCTTC.

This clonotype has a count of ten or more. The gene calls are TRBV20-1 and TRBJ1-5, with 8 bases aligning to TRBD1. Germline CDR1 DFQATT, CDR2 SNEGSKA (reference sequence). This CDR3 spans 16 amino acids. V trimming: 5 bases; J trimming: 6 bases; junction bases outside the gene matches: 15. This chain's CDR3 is CSAVPVDRGGSQPQHF. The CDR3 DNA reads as TGCAGTGCTGTACCTGTTGACAGGGGTGGGAGTCAGCCCCAGCATTTT.

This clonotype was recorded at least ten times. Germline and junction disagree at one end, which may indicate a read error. The CDR3 DNA is TGCGCCAGCAGCCCGACCCTAAAGGACGGGTCCTCGAGCTTC. As protein: CASSPTLKDGSSSF. The V and J genes are TRBV4-1 and TRBJ2-1; D is uncertain. Germline V gene data show CDR1 as MGHRA and CDR2 as YSYEKL. This CDR3 has 14 residues.

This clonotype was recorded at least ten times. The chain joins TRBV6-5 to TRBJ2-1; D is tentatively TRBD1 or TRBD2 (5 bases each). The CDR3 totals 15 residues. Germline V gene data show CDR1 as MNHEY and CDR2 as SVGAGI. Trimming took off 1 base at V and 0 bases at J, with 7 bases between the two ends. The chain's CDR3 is CASSYFGASYNEQFF. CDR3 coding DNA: TGTGCCAGCAGTTACTTCGGGGCCTCCTACAATGAGCAGTTCTTC.

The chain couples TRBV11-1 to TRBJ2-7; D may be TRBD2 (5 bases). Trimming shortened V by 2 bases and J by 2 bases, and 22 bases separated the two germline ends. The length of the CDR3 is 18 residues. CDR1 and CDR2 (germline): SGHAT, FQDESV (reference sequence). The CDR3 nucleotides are TGTGCCAGCAGCTTAATGAGGCCCCTCGGAGGCGACCCCTACGAGCAGTACTTC. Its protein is CASSLMRPLGGDPYEQYF.